This T cell receptor (beta chain) was sequenced during a study of T cell clusters in autoimmune cytopenias. Overall study findings and caveats: TRB repertoire shifts in secondary cytopenia and chronic lymphocytic leukemia mostly reflected lymphoma, not autoimmunity. Physiological T cell clusters of healthy donors were apparently absent in primary autoimmune cytopenia patients.

The CDR3 runs to 16 residues. Germline CDR1 and CDR2: SEHNR and FQNEAQ (reference sequence). Each sample's input was 200 to 300 ng genomic DNA, 38,000 or so genome equivalents. As for this clonotype: Its target is not known.

Multiplex touch-down PCR amplified TRB using TRB-A and TRB-B pools in one tube. Using the multiplex PCR reads, TCRdb records one entry per CDR3 protein without DNA. In all, the sample yields 9,500 to 15,000 distinct CDR3 sequences. The source of this sequence is a human donor with an autoimmune cytopenia or autoimmune hepatitis (not recorded which). Sequencing used peripheral blood. The rearrangement uses TRBV7-9 and TRBJ1-2. The CDR3 region is CASSLDGELGNYGYTF.